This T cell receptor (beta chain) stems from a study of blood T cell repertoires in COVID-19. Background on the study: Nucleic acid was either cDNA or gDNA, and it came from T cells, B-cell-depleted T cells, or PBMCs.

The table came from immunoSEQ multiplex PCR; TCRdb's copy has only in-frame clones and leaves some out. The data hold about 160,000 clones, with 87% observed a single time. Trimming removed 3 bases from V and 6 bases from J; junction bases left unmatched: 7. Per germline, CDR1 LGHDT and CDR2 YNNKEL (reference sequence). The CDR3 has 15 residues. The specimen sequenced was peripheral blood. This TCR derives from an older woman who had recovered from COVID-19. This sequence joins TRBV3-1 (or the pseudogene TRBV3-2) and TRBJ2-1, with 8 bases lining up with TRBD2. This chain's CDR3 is CASSQSQRGTNEQFF. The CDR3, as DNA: TGTGCCAGCAGCCAGTCCCAGCGGGGGACCAATGAGCAGTTCTTC.